This T cell receptor beta chain was found in a study of early T cells in non-severe SARS-CoV-2 infection. Study-level information: Whole-blood bulk RNA, unsorted, was sequenced, and chains were unpaired.

Individual cDNA molecules received unique molecular identifiers. TCRdb re-called the 5' RACE reads through MiXCR, storing one row per CDR3 protein. Among about 64,000 distinct CDR3 sequences listed, more than 4% were seen once. The CDR3 has 14 residues. V was trimmed by 3 bases and J by 6 bases, leaving 11 bases between them. CDR1 and CDR2 from the germline V gene are SGHVS and FQNEAQ. In its sample, this clonotype is medium-sized. The antigen is undetermined. Findings and caveats of the study: VDJdb matching, biased toward anti-spike CD8 responses, missed private and CD4 specificities.

The sample taken for sequencing was whole blood. The chain links TRBV7-8 to TRBJ2-2, with a tentative D call TRBD2 (5 bases). The receptor comes from an adult who was a healthcare worker with PCR-confirmed SARS-CoV-2 infection or an uninfected control (not recorded which). As DNA, the CDR3 is TGTGCCAGCAGCTTGCCGGGATCGGCCGGGGAGCTGTTTTTT. Protein: CASSLPGSAGELFF.